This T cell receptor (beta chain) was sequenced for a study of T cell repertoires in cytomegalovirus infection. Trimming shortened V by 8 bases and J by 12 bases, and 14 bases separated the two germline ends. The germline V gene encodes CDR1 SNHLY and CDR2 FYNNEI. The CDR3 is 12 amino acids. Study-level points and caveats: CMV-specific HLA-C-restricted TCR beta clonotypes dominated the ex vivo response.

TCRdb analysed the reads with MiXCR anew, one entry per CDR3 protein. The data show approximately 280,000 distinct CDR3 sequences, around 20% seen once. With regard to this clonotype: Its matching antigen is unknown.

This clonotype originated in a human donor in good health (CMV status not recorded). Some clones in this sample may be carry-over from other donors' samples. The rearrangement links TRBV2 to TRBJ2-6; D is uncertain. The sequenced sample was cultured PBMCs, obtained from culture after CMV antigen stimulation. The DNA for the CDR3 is TGTGCCAGCCGAATGCCTGGCCCCGTCCTGACTTTC. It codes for CASRMPGPVLTF.